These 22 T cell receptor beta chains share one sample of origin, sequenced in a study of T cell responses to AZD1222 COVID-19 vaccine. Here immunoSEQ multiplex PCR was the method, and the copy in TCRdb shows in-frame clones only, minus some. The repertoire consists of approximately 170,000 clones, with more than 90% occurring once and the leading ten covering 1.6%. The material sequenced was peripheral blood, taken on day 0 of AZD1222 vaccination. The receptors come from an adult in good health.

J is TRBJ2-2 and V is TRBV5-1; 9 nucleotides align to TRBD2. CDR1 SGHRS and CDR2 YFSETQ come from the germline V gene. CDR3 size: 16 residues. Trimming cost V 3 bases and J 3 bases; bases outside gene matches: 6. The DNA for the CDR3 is TGCGCCAGCAGCTACATAGCGGGAGCGGACACCGGGGAGCTGTTTTTT. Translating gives CASSYIAGADTGELFF.

Here the CDR3 reads CASSPSGGGNQPQHF. The CDR3 DNA follows: TGTGCCAGCAGCCCCAGTGGGGGGGGCAATCAGCCCCAGCATTTT. This rearrangement joins TRBV9 to TRBJ1-5; tentatively, D is TRBD1 (5 bases). V was clipped by 4 bases and J by 2 bases, with 13 bases between them. This CDR3 has 15 residues. Germline V lookup: CDR1 SGDLS, CDR2 YYNGEE.

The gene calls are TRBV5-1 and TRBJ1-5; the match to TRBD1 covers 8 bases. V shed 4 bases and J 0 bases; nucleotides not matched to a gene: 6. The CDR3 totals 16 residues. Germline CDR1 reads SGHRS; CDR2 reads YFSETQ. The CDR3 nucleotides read TGCGCCAGCAGCAGCCGGACAGGGTATAGCAATCAGCCCCAGCATTTT. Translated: CASSSRTGYSNQPQHF.

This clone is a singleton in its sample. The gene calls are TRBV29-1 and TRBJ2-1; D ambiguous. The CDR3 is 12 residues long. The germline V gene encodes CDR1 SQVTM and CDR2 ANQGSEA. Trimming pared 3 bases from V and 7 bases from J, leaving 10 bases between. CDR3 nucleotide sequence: TGCAGCGTTGAGTACTCCCTAAATGAGCAGTTCTTC. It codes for CSVEYSLNEQFF.

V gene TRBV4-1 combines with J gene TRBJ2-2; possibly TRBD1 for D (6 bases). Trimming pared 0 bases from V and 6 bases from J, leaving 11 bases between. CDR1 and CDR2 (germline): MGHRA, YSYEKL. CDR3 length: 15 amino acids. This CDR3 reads CASSQDGRGSGELFF. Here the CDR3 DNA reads TGCGCCAGCAGCCAAGATGGAAGGGGGTCCGGGGAGCTGTTTTTT.

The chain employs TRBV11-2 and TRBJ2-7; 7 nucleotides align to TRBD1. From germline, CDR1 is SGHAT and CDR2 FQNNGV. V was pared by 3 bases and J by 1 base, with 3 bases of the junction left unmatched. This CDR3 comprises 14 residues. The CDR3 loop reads CASSFGQASYEQYF. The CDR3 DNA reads TGTGCCAGCAGCTTTGGACAGGCTTCCTACGAGCAGTACTTC.

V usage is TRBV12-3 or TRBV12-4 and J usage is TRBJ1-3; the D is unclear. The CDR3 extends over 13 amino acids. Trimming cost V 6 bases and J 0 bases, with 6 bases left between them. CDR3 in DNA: TGTGCCAGCAGCGTTCTCTCTGGAAACACCATATATTTT. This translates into CASSVLSGNTIYF.

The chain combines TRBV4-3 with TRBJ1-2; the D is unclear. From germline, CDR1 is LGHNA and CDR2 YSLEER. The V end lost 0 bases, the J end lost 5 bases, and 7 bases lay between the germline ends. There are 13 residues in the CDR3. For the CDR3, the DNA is TGCGCCAGCAGCCAAGATCTCGATTATGGCTACACCTTC. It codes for CASSQDLDYGYTF.

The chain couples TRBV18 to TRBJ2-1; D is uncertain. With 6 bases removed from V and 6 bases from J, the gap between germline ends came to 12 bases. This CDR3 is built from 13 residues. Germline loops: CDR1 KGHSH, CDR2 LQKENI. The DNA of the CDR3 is TGTGCCAGCTCCGTCGATATTGTCAATGAGCAGTTCTTC. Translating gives CASSVDIVNEQFF.

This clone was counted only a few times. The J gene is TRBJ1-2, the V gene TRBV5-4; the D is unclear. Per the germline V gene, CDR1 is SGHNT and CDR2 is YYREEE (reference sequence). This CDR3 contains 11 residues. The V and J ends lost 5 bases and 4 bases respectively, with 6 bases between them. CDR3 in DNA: TGTGCCAGCAGTTACAGCTATGGCTACACCTTC. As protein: CASSYSYGYTF.

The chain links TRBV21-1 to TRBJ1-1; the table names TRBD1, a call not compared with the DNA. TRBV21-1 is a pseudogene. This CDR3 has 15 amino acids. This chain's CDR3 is CASSKGDRVGTEAFF. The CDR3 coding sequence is TGTGCCAGCAGCAAGGGGGACAGGGTTGGAACTGAAGCTTTCTTT.

For the CDR3, the DNA is TGTGCCAGCAGTTTACGTCGAACTGAAGCTTTCTTT. This encodes CASSLRRTEAFF. The chain is built from TRBV12-3 or TRBV12-4 and TRBJ1-1; D is undetermined. CDR3 length: 12 residues. Deletions cut 2 bases from V and 5 bases from J, with 6 bases between.

The CDR3 region is CASSQSPTRGNGNTIYF. The DNA for the CDR3 is TGCGCCAGCAGCCAATCGCCAACCAGGGGGAACGGAAACACCATATATTTT. The chain recombines TRBV4-3 with TRBJ1-3, with TRBD1 matching 7 bases. After removal of 2 bases from V and 4 bases from J, the junction contained 11 bases not matched to a gene. CDR1 and CDR2 (germline): LGHNA, YSLEER. The CDR3 is made up of 17 amino acids.

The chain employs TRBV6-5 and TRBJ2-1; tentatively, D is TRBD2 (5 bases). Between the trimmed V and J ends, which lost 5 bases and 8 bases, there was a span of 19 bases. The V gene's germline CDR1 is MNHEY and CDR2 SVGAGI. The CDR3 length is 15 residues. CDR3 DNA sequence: TGTGCCAGCAGTCCCGTGGTGGGGAGCATCTATGAGCAGTTCTTC. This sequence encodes CASSPVVGSIYEQFF.

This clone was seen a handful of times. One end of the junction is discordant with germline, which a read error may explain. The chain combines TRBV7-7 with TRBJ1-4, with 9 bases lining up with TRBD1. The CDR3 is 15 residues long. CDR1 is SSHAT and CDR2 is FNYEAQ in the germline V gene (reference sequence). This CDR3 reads CASSPGNGQGQKLFF. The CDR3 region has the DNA TGTGCTAGCAGCCCAGGAAACGGACAGGGGCAAAAACTGTTTTTT.

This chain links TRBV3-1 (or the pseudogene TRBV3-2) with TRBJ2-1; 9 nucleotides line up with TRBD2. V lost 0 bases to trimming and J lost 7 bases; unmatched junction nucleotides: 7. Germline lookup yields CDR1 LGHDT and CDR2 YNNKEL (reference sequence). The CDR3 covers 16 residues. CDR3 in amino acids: CASSQDAGGFRNEQFF. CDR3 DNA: TGTGCCAGCAGCCAAGACGCGGGAGGGTTTAGGAATGAGCAGTTCTTC.

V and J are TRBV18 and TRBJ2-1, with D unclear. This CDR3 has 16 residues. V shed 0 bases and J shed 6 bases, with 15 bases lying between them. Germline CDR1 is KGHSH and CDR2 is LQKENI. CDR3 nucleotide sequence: TGTGCCAGCTCACCACCGGGCGCCGAGAGAGGCAATGAGCAGTTCTTC. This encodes CASSPPGAERGNEQFF.

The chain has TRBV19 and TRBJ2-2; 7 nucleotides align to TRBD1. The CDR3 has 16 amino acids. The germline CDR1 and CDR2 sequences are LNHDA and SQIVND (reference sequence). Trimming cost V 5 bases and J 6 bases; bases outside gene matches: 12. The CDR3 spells CASSGYRGRMAGELFF. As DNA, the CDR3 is TGTGCCAGTAGTGGTTACAGGGGAAGGATGGCCGGGGAGCTGTTTTTT.

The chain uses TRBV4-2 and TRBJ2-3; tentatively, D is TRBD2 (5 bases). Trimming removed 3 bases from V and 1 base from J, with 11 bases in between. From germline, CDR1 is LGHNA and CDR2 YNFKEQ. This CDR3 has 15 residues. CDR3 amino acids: CASSQEVGGTDTQYF. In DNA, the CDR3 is TGTGCCAGCAGCCAGGAAGTCGGGGGCACAGATACGCAGTATTTT.

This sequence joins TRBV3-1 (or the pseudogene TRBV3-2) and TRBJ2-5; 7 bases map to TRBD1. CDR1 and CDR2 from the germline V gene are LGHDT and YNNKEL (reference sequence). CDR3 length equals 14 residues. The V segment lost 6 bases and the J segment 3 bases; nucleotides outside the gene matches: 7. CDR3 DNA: TGTGCCAGCAGACTGACAGGGCCGAAAGAGACCCAGTACTTC. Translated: CASRLTGPKETQYF.

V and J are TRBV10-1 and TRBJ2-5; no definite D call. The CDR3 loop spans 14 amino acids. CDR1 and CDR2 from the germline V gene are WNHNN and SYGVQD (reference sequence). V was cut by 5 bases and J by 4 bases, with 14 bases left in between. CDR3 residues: CASSRSTTGETQYF. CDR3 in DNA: TGCGCCAGCAGTCGTTCCACCACGGGAGAGACCCAGTACTTC.

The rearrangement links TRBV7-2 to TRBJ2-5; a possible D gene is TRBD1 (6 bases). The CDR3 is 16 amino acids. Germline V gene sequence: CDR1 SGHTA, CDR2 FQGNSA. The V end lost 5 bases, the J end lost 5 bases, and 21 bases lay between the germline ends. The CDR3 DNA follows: TGTGCCAGCAGCCCGGGGCGCGACAGGTCGTTGGAGACCCAGTACTTC. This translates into CASSPGRDRSLETQYF.